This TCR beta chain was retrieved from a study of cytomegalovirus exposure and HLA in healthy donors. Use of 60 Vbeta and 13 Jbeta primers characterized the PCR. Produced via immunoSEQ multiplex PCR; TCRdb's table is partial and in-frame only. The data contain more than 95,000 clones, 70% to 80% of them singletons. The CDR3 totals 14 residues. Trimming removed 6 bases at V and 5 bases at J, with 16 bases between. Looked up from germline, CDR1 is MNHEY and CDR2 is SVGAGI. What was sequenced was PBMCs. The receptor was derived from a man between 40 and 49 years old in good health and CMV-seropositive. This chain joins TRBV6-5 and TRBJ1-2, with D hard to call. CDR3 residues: CASRNRRSGYGYTF. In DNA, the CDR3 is TGTGCCAGCAGGAACCGAAGGTCGGGGTATGGCTACACCTTC.